There are a few counts of the clone carrying this T cell receptor beta chain. Its antigen is still unknown. Pooled in the analysis were second doses at about 4 or about 12 weeks. The record originates from a study of T cell responses to AZD1222 COVID-19 vaccine. Study-wide results and limits: Spike was spanned by vaccine-associated CD4 TCRs, with dominance at 160-218 and 743-854. Among AZD1222 vaccinees, only 5 to 7 were seropositive at baseline. Compared with day 0, the breadth and depth of the Spike-specific TCR repertoire rose significantly after two doses of AZD1222.

The J segment lost 0 bases and the V segment lost 4 bases, leaving 6 bases of the junction unmatched. Germline V gene sequence: CDR1 LNHDA, CDR2 SQIVND (reference sequence). There are 16 residues in the CDR3. Generated by immunoSEQ multiplex PCR, the TCRdb table keeps only in-frame clones and is missing some. In the table there are about 86,000 clones, approximately 91% of which are singletons. Sequenced material: peripheral blood, taken 28 days after the second AZD1222 dose. The chain links TRBV19 to TRBJ2-5, with 9 bases that match TRBD1. The receptor's source is an adult who received the AZD1222 COVID-19 vaccine. The CDR3 loop reads CASSRTGDKYQETQYF. The CDR3, as DNA: TGTGCCAGTAGTAGGACAGGGGACAAGTACCAAGAGACCCAGTACTTC.